This T cell receptor (beta chain) appears in the sequencing data of a study of shared clonotypes between healthy human individuals. Clones were sequenced by immunoSEQ multiplex PCR, and TCRdb holds only the in-frame ones, with some missing. The sample shows about 2.3 million clones, approximately 95% of them seen only once. The CDR3 contains 14 residues. V lost 6 bases and J 2 bases, leaving 14 bases between the germline ends. Germline V gives CDR1 MDHEN, CDR2 SYDVKM. The chain is built from TRBV28 and TRBJ2-7, with D possibly TRBD2 on 5 matching bases. The source material was naive CD4+ T cells from PBMCs. Specified subset: CD45RA+ positively selected. The clonotype comes from a man aged 18 to 30 in good health. Some clones in this sample may be carry-over from other donors' samples. CDR3 residues: CASSPGGFPYEQYF. In nucleotides, the CDR3 is TGTGCCAGCAGCCCTGGAGGTTTCCCCTACGAGCAGTACTTC.